A single sample is the source of the 31 T cell receptor beta chains below, sequenced in a study of cytomegalovirus exposure and HLA in healthy donors. The PCR made use of 60 Vbeta and 13 Jbeta primers. Assay: immunoSEQ multiplex PCR; the TCRdb copy retains only in-frame clones and omits some. The sample includes 120,000 or so clones, roughly 15% of them seen just once. The sequenced sample consisted of PBMCs. The receptors come from a woman aged 18 to 35 in good health and CMV-seronegative.

The chain links TRBV7-3 to TRBJ2-1, with D unresolved. V dropped 1 base and J dropped 8 bases, with 15 bases sitting between them. The CDR3 loop spans 15 amino acids. CDR1 and CDR2 from the germline V gene are SGHTA and FQGTGA. This CDR3 is CASSLNPRGWDEQFF. The CDR3 nucleotides read TGTGCCAGCAGCTTAAATCCTAGAGGTTGGGATGAGCAGTTCTTC.

The J gene is TRBJ2-1, the V gene TRBV23-1, with TRBD1 matching over 8 bases. TRBV23-1 is noted as an ORF with a role that remains uncertain. The V gene end was trimmed by 4 bases and the J gene end by 6 bases; junction bases not matched to a gene: 5. CDR3 length: 14 amino acids. CDR3 sequence reads: CASSLRGRSNEQFF. DNA of the CDR3: TGCGCCAGCAGTCTCAGGGGGCGATCCAATGAGCAGTTCTTC.

This chain joins TRBV28 and TRBJ1-1; TRBD1 matches 12 bases. The CDR3 is 16 residues long. The V segment lost 3 bases and the J segment 7 bases; nucleotides outside the gene matches: 9. Germline assignment: CDR1 MDHEN and CDR2 SYDVKM. The CDR3 DNA is TGTGCCAGCAGTTTGTCCGGGACAGGGGGCTGGGATGAAGCTTTCTTT. Its protein is CASSLSGTGGWDEAFF.

In its sample, this clone was seen once. The CDR3 reads CASSVTGGGYGYTF. The CDR3 nucleotides are TGTGCCAGCAGCGTAACAGGGGGGGGATATGGCTACACCTTC. The V and J genes are TRBV2 and TRBJ1-2, with 8 bases identical to TRBD1. Germline V lookup: CDR1 SNHLY, CDR2 FYNNEI. This CDR3 spans 14 amino acids. The ends lost 6 bases at V and 5 bases at J; junction bases unmatched: 8.

This clone has a handful of counts. The V and J genes are TRBV27 and TRBJ1-4, with TRBD1 matching 9 bases. CDR1 and CDR2 (germline): MNHEY, SMNVEV (reference sequence). After removal of 4 bases from V and 6 bases from J, the junction contained 6 bases not matched to a gene. This CDR3 is 15 amino acids long. This CDR3 is CASSSLGTGHEKLFF. For the CDR3, the DNA is TGTGCCAGCAGTTCACTCGGGACAGGGCATGAAAAACTGTTTTTT.

This clone was observed a handful of times. The chain has TRBV5-4 and TRBJ2-3, with 11 bases aligning to TRBD2. Germline V gene lookup returns CDR1 SGHNT and CDR2 YYREEE (reference sequence). V shed 0 bases, J shed 5 bases, and the junction held 5 bases outside the gene matches. This CDR3 has 16 residues. The CDR3 loop is CASSLGSGRAGDTQYF. CDR3 in DNA: TGTGCCAGCAGCTTGGGTAGCGGGAGGGCAGGAGATACGCAGTATTTT. The full variable domain, with the rest looked up from reference TRBV5-4 and TRBJ2-3, is ETGVTQSPTHLIKTRGQQVTLRCSSQSGHNTVSWYQQALGQGPQFIFQYYREEENGRGNFPPRFSGLQFPNYSSELNVNALELDDSALYLCASSLGSGRAGDTQYFGPGTRLTVL.

The sample holds a few counts of this clone. The chain is built from TRBV10-2 and TRBJ2-1; D ambiguous. The germline gives CDR1 WSHSY, CDR2 SAAADI. The CDR3 is 14 residues long. The V end lost 3 bases, the J end lost 0 bases, and 6 bases lay between the germline ends. The CDR3 here is CASSEYLSYNEQFF. The DNA for the CDR3 is TGCGCCAGCAGTGAATATCTCTCCTACAATGAGCAGTTCTTC.

The rearrangement links TRBV10-2 to TRBJ1-2; 7 bases map to TRBD1. There are 15 residues in the CDR3. CDR1 and CDR2 from the germline V gene are WSHSY and SAAADI. The junction had 5 bases not matched to a gene; V was cut back by 2 bases and J by 2 bases. The CDR3 DNA reads as TGCGCCAGCAGTGAGCGACAGGGCCCGAACTATGGCTACACCTTC. Amino acid sequence: CASSERQGPNYGYTF.

In its sample, this clone was seen a few times. The chain couples TRBV6-6 to TRBJ2-1; 10 bases fit TRBD1. The CDR3 is made up of 15 amino acids. With 2 bases clipped from V and 4 bases from J, the junction kept 2 bases outside the gene matches. In germline, CDR1 is MNHNY, CDR2 SVGAGI (reference sequence). In nucleotides, the CDR3 is TGTGCCAGCAGTTACCGGGGACAGGGGTACAATGAGCAGTTCTTC. This sequence encodes CASSYRGQGYNEQFF.

V and J are TRBV27 and TRBJ2-2, with TRBD2 matching 8 bases. CDR3 length: 15 amino acids. Germline assignment: CDR1 MNHEY and CDR2 SMNVEV (reference sequence). V was clipped by 5 bases and J by 0 bases; unmatched bases: 2. CDR3: CASSVAGPNTGELFF. Written as DNA, the CDR3 is TGTGCCAGCAGTGTAGCGGGACCGAACACCGGGGAGCTGTTTTTT.

The chain carries TRBV2 and TRBJ2-3; possible D gene TRBD2, 5 bases. The V gene lost 8 bases and the J gene lost 5 bases, with 17 bases spanning the gap. This CDR3 is 14 amino acids long. Germline values: CDR1 SNHLY, CDR2 FYNNEI. CDR3 sequence reads: CASGRPPGLDTQYF. The CDR3 DNA follows: TGTGCCAGCGGACGGCCCCCAGGACTAGATACGCAGTATTTT.

This chain uses TRBV4-2 with TRBJ1-4, with a tentative D call TRBD1 (6 bases). V was pared by 3 bases and J by 3 bases, with 17 bases between. CDR1 is LGHNA, CDR2 YNFKEQ, per germline. This CDR3 comprises 17 residues. The CDR3 DNA follows: TGTGCCAGCAGCCAGGACCTTCGGACAGTTTCTAATGAAAAACTGTTTTTT. Protein product: CASSQDLRTVSNEKLFF.

This clone was found a few times. V gene TRBV20-1 combines with J gene TRBJ1-2, with D possibly TRBD1 on 6 matching bases. V gave up 5 bases and J gave up 4 bases, with 8 bases separating them. CDR3 length equals 11 residues. Germline loops: CDR1 DFQATT, CDR2 SNEGSKA (reference sequence). The CDR3 nucleotides are TGCAGTGCTGAAGGGGGCTATGGCTACACCTTC. It specifies CSAEGGYGYTF.

CDR3 bases: TGTGCCACCAGCAGAGATCCCCTAGCGGGGCAAGAGACCCAGTACTTC. This gives the protein CATSRDPLAGQETQYF. This rearrangement joins TRBV15 to TRBJ2-5; TRBD2 agrees at 9 bases. The CDR3 runs to 16 residues. Losses at the gene ends were 0 bases for V and 2 bases for J; bases not matched to a gene: 4. Germline V CDR1 and CDR2: LNHNV, YYDKDF (reference sequence).

This clone was observed a few times. V usage is TRBV28 and J usage is TRBJ1-4, with D maybe TRBD1 (6 bases). The V end was cut by 6 bases, the J end by 6 bases, with 14 bases between. CDR1 and CDR2 (germline): MDHEN, SYDVKM. This CDR3 is built from 14 residues. CDR3 residues: CASSLGGADEKLFF. As DNA, the CDR3 is TGTGCCAGCAGCCTAGGGGGGGCGGATGAAAAACTGTTTTTT. The full variable domain, its missing parts supplied by reference TRBV28 and TRBJ1-4, is DVKVTQSSRYLVKRTGEKVFLECVQDMDHENMFWYRQDPGLGLRLIYFSYDVKMKEKGDIPEGYSVSREKKERFSLILESASTNQTSMYLCASSLGGADEKLFFGSGTQLSVL.

This clone came up a few times. The rearrangement joins TRBV4-1 to TRBJ2-7; TRBD1 is a possible D gene (5 bases). Looked up from germline, CDR1 is MGHRA and CDR2 is YSYEKL. V lost 4 bases, J lost 0 bases, and 16 bases lay in between. This CDR3 contains 16 residues. The CDR3 spells CASSRRRETFSYEQYF. The CDR3 DNA is TGCGCCAGCAGCCGACGCAGGGAAACTTTCTCCTACGAGCAGTACTTC.

This clone was seen a few times. The gene calls are TRBV4-1 and TRBJ1-1; 7 bases match TRBD1. The germline V gene encodes CDR1 MGHRA and CDR2 YSYEKL. CDR3 length: 15 residues. The V gene end was trimmed by 4 bases and the J gene end by 0 bases; junction bases not matched to a gene: 5. CDR3 residues: CASSLTGLMNTEAFF. CDR3 sequence (DNA): TGCGCCAGCAGCCTGACAGGGCTAATGAACACTGAAGCTTTCTTT.

About this clone: One end of the junction varies from germline; a read error may be responsible. This chain joins TRBV4-1 and TRBJ2-7; 8 nucleotides agree with TRBD2. The CDR3 totals 16 residues. Germline CDR1 is MGHRA and CDR2 is YSYEKL. CDR3 DNA sequence: TGCGCCAGCAGTCAAGGAACTAGCGGAATGATCTACGAGCAGTACTTC. Translating it yields CASSQGTSGMIYEQYF.

This clone was seen only a few times. The rearrangement uses TRBV7-9 and TRBJ2-7; 9 bases agree with TRBD2. This CDR3 spans 16 amino acids. The V gene's germline CDR1 is SEHNR and CDR2 FQNEAQ (reference sequence). Losses at the gene ends were 1 base for V and 4 bases for J; bases not matched to a gene: 8. The CDR3 nucleotides read TGTGCCAGCAGCTTAGTCGGAGCGGGGGGTGTGTACGAGCAGTACTTC. As protein: CASSLVGAGGVYEQYF.

There are a few counts of this clone. The V call is TRBV28, the J call TRBJ2-5; 8 nucleotides line up with TRBD2. The V gene end was trimmed by 6 bases and the J gene end by 5 bases; junction bases not matched to a gene: 20. From germline, CDR1 is MDHEN and CDR2 SYDVKM. This CDR3 spans 18 amino acids. CDR3 bases: TGTGCCAGCAGCCCATATGGGAGCGGTCGGGAGGGCCGGGAGACCCAGTACTTC. It is translated as CASSPYGSGREGRETQYF.

This clone was detected a few times. The chain recombines TRBV2 with TRBJ1-5; a weak D match, TRBD1 (5 bases). Per germline, CDR1 SNHLY and CDR2 FYNNEI. CDR3 length equals 13 residues. Between the trimmed V and J ends, which lost 8 bases and 2 bases, there was a span of 10 bases. This chain's CDR3 is CASGGLRNQPQHF. Written as DNA, the CDR3 is TGTGCCAGCGGGGGACTTCGCAATCAGCCCCAGCATTTT.

The chain couples TRBV9 to TRBJ2-1, with 11 bases aligning to TRBD2. V dropped 5 bases and J dropped 4; count of bases not matched to a gene: 5. CDR3 length: 15 residues. Germline V gives CDR1 SGDLS, CDR2 YYNGEE. The CDR3 bases are TGTGCCAGCAGTGCGACTAGCGGGGCTTACAATGAGCAGTTCTTC. It yields the protein CASSATSGAYNEQFF.

This clone was detected only a few times. The chain links TRBV10-1 to TRBJ1-1, with D perhaps TRBD1 (5 bases). The CDR3 covers 17 residues. V lost 3 bases, J lost 4 bases, and 21 bases lay in between. Germline V gene sequence: CDR1 WNHNN, CDR2 SYGVQD (reference sequence). The CDR3 DNA reads TGCGCCAGCAGTGACTGGGGCCTCCGTGGGCGGGGCACTGAAGCTTTCTTT. Translated: CASSDWGLRGRGTEAFF.

This clone has a handful of counts. The chain joins TRBV9 to TRBJ2-1, with a tentative D call TRBD1 (5 bases). V was cut by 0 bases and J by 8 bases, with 12 bases left in between. The CDR3 covers 14 residues. Germline lookup yields CDR1 SGDLS and CDR2 YYNGEE. CDR3 sequence: CASSVEGRVHEQFF. CDR3 in DNA: TGTGCCAGCAGCGTAGAGGGCAGGGTGCATGAGCAGTTCTTC.

This clone was seen more than once but under ten times. The chain joins TRBV7-2 to TRBJ1-1, with D maybe TRBD1 (5 bases). Looked up from germline, CDR1 is SGHTA and CDR2 is FQGNSA. V gave up 3 bases and J gave up 5 bases, with 13 bases separating them. This CDR3 is built from 14 residues. The CDR3 protein is CASSFQTGGTEAFF. In DNA form, the CDR3 reads TGTGCCAGCAGCTTTCAAACAGGTGGTACTGAAGCTTTCTTT.

This sequence joins TRBV29-1 and TRBJ2-7, with TRBD1 identical over 9 bases. Germline lookup yields CDR1 SQVTM and CDR2 ANQGSEA. V lost 5 bases, J lost 3 bases, and 2 bases stayed unmatched. CDR3 size: 12 residues. The CDR3: CSVPGQGYEQYF. The CDR3 DNA follows: TGCAGCGTTCCGGGACAGGGCTACGAGCAGTACTTC.

This chain links TRBV6-1 with TRBJ1-5; D is unresolved. Germline V gene data show CDR1 as MNHNS and CDR2 as SASEGT. This CDR3 region has 15 residues. V was clipped by 4 bases and J by 2 bases, with 12 bases between them. The CDR3 loop is CASSVARWGNQPQHF. The CDR3 coding sequence is TGTGCCAGCAGTGTTGCCAGGTGGGGCAATCAGCCCCAGCATTTT.

The rearrangement joins TRBV5-6 to TRBJ1-1, with TRBD1 matching 7 bases. V dropped 4 bases and J dropped 5; count of bases not matched to a gene: 11. The CDR3 has 15 amino acids. Germline lookup yields CDR1 SGHDT and CDR2 YYEEEE. CDR3 residues: CASSLFDREVTEAFF. CDR3 DNA: TGTGCCAGCAGCCTATTTGACAGGGAGGTGACTGAAGCTTTCTTT.

V is TRBV6-4 and J is TRBJ2-3; 8 nucleotides match TRBD1. Germline V gives CDR1 MRHNA, CDR2 SNTAGT. Trimming at V came to 4 bases and at J to 2 bases, leaving 8 bases not matched to a gene. This CDR3 spans 16 amino acids. Written as DNA, the CDR3 is TGTGCCAGCAGTGCCCTAACAGGGGGATACACAGATACGCAGTATTTT. Its translation: CASSALTGGYTDTQYF.

This clone was detected only a few times. This sequence joins TRBV5-1 and TRBJ2-1; TRBD2 aligns across 9 bases. The V and J ends lost 4 bases and 4 bases, in that order; junction bases with no gene match: 12. Per the germline V gene, CDR1 is SGHRS and CDR2 is YFSETQ. This CDR3 has 17 amino acids. CDR3 amino acids: CASSPWGSGGVYNEQFF. CDR3 DNA: TGCGCCAGCAGCCCCTGGGGTAGCGGGGGAGTTTACAATGAGCAGTTCTTC.

This clone has at least ten counts. The chain carries TRBV5-4 and TRBJ1-1; TRBD1 aligns across 8 bases. J lost 5 bases, V lost 0 bases, and 3 bases had no gene match. CDR1 and CDR2 from the germline V gene are SGHNT and YYREEE (reference sequence). The CDR3 spans 14 residues. The CDR3 DNA follows: TGTGCCAGCAGCTTGGGACAGGGGCGGACTGAAGCTTTCTTT. It yields the protein CASSLGQGRTEAFF.